What follows is one TCR beta chain and its context. There are many counts of this clonotype. It lacks a known antigen. Nothing much larger sits one base from this clone, and base qualities are not available. Lymph node samples were obtained from the axillary draining lymph nodes of breast cancer patients. This entry comes from a study of breast tumors, draining lymph nodes, adjacent tissues (dated by TCRdb to 2016 to 2017). Turning to the overall study: In breast cancer patients, the study compared the TCR beta repertoires of tumor, adjacent nontumor tissue and axillary lymph nodes. In human breast cancer, the study set out to evaluate how tumor, surrounding tissue and draining lymph node repertoires relate to one another and whether T cells may move between these sites. Results and caveats for the whole study, not just this receptor: T-cell repertoire diversity in tumors was found to be lower than in lymph nodes but higher than in nontumor tissue, and preferential V and J gene usage was observed. The study presented the conclusion that tumor T cells originate in lymph nodes as consistent with a hypothesis, not as something directly demonstrated. The data were considered consistent with the idea that most tumor T cells come from the lymph node and then expand in tumor tissue. In luminal-like breast cancer, tumor and nontumor tissue repertoires resembled each other significantly more than in basal-like breast cancer.

Sequencing took place on an Illumina HiSeq 2000. Multiplex PCR amplification was used to generate the TCR beta chain libraries. The amplified TCR beta chain products were analyzed by high-throughput sequencing. TCRdb reprocessing: public reads trimmed at Q25 with fastp, clones called with MiXCR, in-frame beta chains kept. Rows with a matching CDR3 protein are joined into one entry that keeps the most common DNA and genes. This sample is represented by fewer than 300,000 distinct CDR3 sequences; 32% of them were singletons. Of the sample, 1.4% falls within the top ten clones. CDR1 SGDLS and CDR2 YYNGEE were looked up in the germline V gene. The V end gives up 1 base and the J end 5 bases, leaving 12 bases in the junction not matched to a gene. Measured from the cysteine to the phenylalanine, the CDR3 is 17 residues long. Solely the CDR3 DNA is kept, with 51 bases framed from the first base.

The sequence was collected from a female donor with breast cancer. Some clones in this sample may be carry-over from other donors' samples. The sample was axillary lymph node tissue. The rearrangement combines TRBV9 with TRBJ2-5, and 9 junction bases match TRBD1. The DNA sequence reads TGTGCCAGCAGCGTAACCCCCCCCGGACAGGGGAAGGAGACCCAGTACTTC. It specifies CASSVTPPGQGKETQYF.